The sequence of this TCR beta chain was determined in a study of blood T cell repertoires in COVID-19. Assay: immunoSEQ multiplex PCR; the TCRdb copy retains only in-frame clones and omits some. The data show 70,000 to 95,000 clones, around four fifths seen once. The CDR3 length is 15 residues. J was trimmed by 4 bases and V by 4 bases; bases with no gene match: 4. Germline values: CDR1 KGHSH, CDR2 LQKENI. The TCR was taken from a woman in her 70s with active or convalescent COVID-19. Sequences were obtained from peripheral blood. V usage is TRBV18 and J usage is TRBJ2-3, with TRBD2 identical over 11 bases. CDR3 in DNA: TGTGCCAGCTCACGAACTAGCGGGGGAGCAGATACGCAGTATTTT. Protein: CASSRTSGGADTQYF.